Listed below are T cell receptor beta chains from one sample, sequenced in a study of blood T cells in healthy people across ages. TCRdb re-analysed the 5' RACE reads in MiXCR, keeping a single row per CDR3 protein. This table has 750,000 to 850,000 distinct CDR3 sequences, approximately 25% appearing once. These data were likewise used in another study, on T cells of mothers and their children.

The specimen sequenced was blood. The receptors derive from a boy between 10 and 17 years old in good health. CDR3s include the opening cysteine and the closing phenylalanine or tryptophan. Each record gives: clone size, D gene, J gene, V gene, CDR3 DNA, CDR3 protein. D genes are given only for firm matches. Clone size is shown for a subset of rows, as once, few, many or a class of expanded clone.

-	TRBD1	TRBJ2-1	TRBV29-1	TGCAGCGTTGTTTTCCGGACAGGGGGTGTCGATGAGCAGTTCTTC	CSVVFRTGGVDEQFF
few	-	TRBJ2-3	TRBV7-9	TGTGCCAGCAGGGGAATTCGCACAGATACGCAGTATTTT	CASRGIRTDTQYF
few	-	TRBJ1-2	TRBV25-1	TGTGCCAGCATGGGGAAGGGCTACACCTTC	CASMGKGYTF
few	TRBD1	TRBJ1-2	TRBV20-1	TGCAGTGCTAGGGGCGGGACAGTCTATGGCTACACCTTC	CSARGGTVYGYTF
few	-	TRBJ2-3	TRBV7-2	TGTGCCAGCAGCCCGACGACTTTCCCAGATACGCAGTATTTT	CASSPTTFPDTQYF
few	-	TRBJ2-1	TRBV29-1	TGCAGCGGACACGGGGAGTCCTACAATGAGCAGTTCTTC	CSGHGESYNEQFF
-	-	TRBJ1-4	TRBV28	TGTGCCAGCAGTTACCGGGACCCCGGAGGAAAACTGTTTTTT	CASSYRDPGGKLFF
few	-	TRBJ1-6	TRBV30	TGTGCCTGGAACCCAGAGGTCGGGTCACCCCTCCACTTT	CAWNPEVGSPLHF
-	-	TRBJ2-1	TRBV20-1	TGCAGTGCTAGGGGAACAGCTGCATACAATGAGCAGTTCTTC	CSARGTAAYNEQFF
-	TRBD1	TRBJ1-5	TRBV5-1	TGCGCCAGCAGCTCGGGACAGGGGAAGGATCAGCCCCAGCATTTT	CASSSGQGKDQPQHF
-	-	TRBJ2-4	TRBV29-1	TGCAGCGTTGAAGAGCCAGGGGAAGACATTCAGTACTTC	CSVEEPGEDIQYF
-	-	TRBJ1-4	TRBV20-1	TGCAGTGCTCGCGACAGGAAAGGTGCAAGTAACGAAAAACTGTTTTTT	CSARDRKGASNEKLFF
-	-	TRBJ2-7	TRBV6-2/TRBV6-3	TGTGCCAGCAGTTACTTGGGACACGAGCAGTACTTC	CASSYLGHEQYF
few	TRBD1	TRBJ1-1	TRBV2	TGTGCCAGCAGTGGACAGGGTGGCACTGAAGCTTTCTTT	CASSGQGGTEAFF
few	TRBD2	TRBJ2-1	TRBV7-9	TGTGCCAGCAGCCACCCCATAGCGGGATACGAGCAGTTCTTC	CASSHPIAGYEQFF
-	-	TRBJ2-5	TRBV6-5	TGTGCCAGCAGTTACTCGAGTAATCGGGAAGAGACCCAGTACTTC	CASSYSSNREETQYF
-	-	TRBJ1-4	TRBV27	TGTGCCAGCAGCCGACGGGGAATTAATGAAAAACTGTTTTTT	CASSRRGINEKLFF
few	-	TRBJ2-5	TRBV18	TGTGCCAGCTCAACGAGCAGGGGTCAAGAGACCCAGTACTTC	CASSTSRGQETQYF
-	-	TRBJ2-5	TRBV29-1	TGCAGCGTTGAAGAGCCAGGGAGCGAGACCCAGTACTTC	CSVEEPGSETQYF
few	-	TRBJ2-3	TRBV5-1	TGCACCAGCAGCTTGGGGGGCAGCACAGATACGCAGTATTTT	CTSSLGGSTDTQYF
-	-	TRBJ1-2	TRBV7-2	TGTGCCAGCAGCTTAGACAGTTTAGGCGGCTACACCTTC	CASSLDSLGGYTF
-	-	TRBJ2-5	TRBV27	TGTGCCAGCAGTTTATCGTACAGGGAAGCCCAGTACTTC	CASSLSYREAQYF
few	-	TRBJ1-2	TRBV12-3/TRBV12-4	TGTGCCAGCAGTTTTGGTCCAGGGACTAATTATGGCTACACCTTC	CASSFGPGTNYGYTF
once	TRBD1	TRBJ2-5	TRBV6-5	TGTGCCAGCAGTCGAGACAGGGGGATGGAGCAGTACTTC	CASSRDRGMEQYF